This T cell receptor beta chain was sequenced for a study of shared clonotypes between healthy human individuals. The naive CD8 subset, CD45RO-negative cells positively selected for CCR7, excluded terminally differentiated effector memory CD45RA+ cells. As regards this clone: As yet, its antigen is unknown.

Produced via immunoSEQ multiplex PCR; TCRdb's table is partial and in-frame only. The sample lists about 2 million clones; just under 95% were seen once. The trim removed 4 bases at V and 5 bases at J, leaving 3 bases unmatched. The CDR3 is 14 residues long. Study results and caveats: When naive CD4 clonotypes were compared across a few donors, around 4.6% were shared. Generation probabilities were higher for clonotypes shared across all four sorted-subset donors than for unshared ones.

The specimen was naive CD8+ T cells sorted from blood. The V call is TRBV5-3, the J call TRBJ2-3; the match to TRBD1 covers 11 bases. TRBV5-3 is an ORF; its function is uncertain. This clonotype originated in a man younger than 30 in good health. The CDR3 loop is CARSPDRGRDTQYF. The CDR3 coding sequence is TGTGCCAGAAGCCCGGACAGGGGGCGAGATACGCAGTATTTT.